The TCR beta chain described here comes from a study of shared clonotypes between healthy human individuals. Study in general: The cohort had a couple of women and a few men, ages 18 to 49. Every donor yielded three CD4 naive, three CD4 memory, two CD8 naive and one CD8 memory plate. Study-wide findings and caveats: The study drew on few donors, limiting represented genetic and exposure-history diversity.

The CDR3 has 14 residues. Germline-derived CDR1 and CDR2 are SGHRS and YFSETQ. Trimming left V 0 bases short and J 6 bases short, with 12 bases between. This clone was detected once. Its antigen is unidentified. Per the original methods: ImmunoSEQ output lacked quality scores and full-length reads, limiting matched filtering. Sequenced by immunoSEQ multiplex PCR; TCRdb stores in-frame clones only, minus some. V, J and clone size derive from that table, while D and trimming were established from the DNA sequence. The table shows 1,400,000 or so clones, with 97% to 99% occurring only once. The sequence was obtained from a man between 25 and 39 years old in good health. This chain joins TRBV5-1 and TRBJ1-1; the D is unclear. The specimen was naive CD4+ T cells sorted from blood. Subset given: CD45RA+ positively selected. Here the CDR3 DNA reads TGCGCCAGCAGCTTGGGAAACCGCGGTGCTGAAGCTTTCTTT. It specifies CASSLGNRGAEAFF.